This T cell receptor beta chain comes out of a study of cytomegalovirus exposure and HLA in healthy donors. Overall study findings and caveats: Associated with HLA alleles at 0.05 false discovery rate in a later analysis were about 17,000 TCR beta sequences.

With respect to this clone: Its matching antigen is unknown.

Researchers ran the PCR with 60 Vbeta and 13 Jbeta primers. TCRdb keeps only in-frame clones here, not all; method: immunoSEQ multiplex PCR. The sample has 150,000 to 190,000 clones, approximately 86% seen once. The sequenced material came from PBMCs. This sequence originates from a woman in her forties or fifties in good health and CMV-seropositive.

The CDR3 protein is CASSLDSNYGYTF. The CDR3 DNA follows: TGTGCCAGCAGTTTAGACAGTAACTATGGCTACACCTTC. The chain carries TRBV27 and TRBJ1-2; D possibly corresponds to TRBD1 (5 bases). This CDR3 comprises 13 residues. The V gene's germline CDR1 is MNHEY and CDR2 SMNVEV (reference sequence). V shed 2 bases and J shed 1 base, with 5 bases lying between them.